Listed below are T cell receptor beta chains from one sample, sequenced in a study of T cell changes during pregnancy in multiple sclerosis. Some clones are missing from TCRdb's copy, which holds only in-frame ones; the method was immunoSEQ multiplex PCR. The sample yields 45,000 to 65,000 clones, 80% to 95% seen once. Sequenced material: peripheral blood, taken after pregnancy. The receptors here all came from a female donor in good health, enrolled as a control in a pregnancy study. CDR3s include the opening cysteine and the closing phenylalanine or tryptophan.

>TRBJ1-1|TRBV7-3
CASSFGMNTEAFF
>TRBJ2-7|TRBV27
CASSLFDSYYEQYF
>TRBJ1-2|TRBV9
CASSVDRWGYGYTF
>TRBJ2-7|TRBV10-3
CASIPGQGPYEQYF
>TRBJ1-3|TRBV5-1
CASSETPGNTIYF
>TRBJ2-3|TRBV2
CASKGGWSDTQYF
>TRBJ2-1|TRBV7-2
CASSLAQGSGDPYNEQFF
>TRBJ2-3|TRBV7-2
CASSSNRGLSDTQYF
>TRBJ2-7|TRBV5-1
CASCAGDISYEQYF
>TRBJ1-5|TRBV7-6
CASSVAGGPNQPQHF
>TRBJ1-1|TRBV10-3
CAISQSDTEAFF
>TRBJ1-2|TRBV11-2
CASSFGGNYGYTF
>TRBJ1-3|TRBV7-9
CASSSAAGGYSGNTIYF
>TRBJ2-7|TRBV25-1
CASRAGGREQYF
>TRBJ1-2|TRBV5-4
CASSFGDIYGYTF
>TRBJ2-2|TRBV2
CASTENSNAGELFF
>TRBJ1-1|TRBV7-9
CASSPGDAGDTEAFF
>TRBJ2-3|TRBV9
CASSARPGQGTDTQYF
>TRBJ1-1|TRBV28
CASSLSPTGGKAFF
>TRBJ2-1|TRBV5-1
CASGGRGGPNEQFF
>TRBJ2-2|TRBV7-2
CASSPDSNTGELFF
>TRBJ2-1|TRBV27
CASSFRVHTDEQFF
>TRBJ1-4|TRBV30
CAWSVGGGYEKLFF
>TRBJ2-1|TRBV5-5
CASSLERPSRGEQFF
>TRBJ2-1|TRBV6-4
CASSDSSGSYNEQFF
>TRBJ2-4|TRBV15
CATSRDRDREYF
>TRBJ2-1|TRBV5-1
CASSLAGAYNEQFF
>TRBJ2-5|TRBV10-3
CAISDRGGAGETQYF
>TRBJ2-4|TRBV5-1
CASSLGYNRDIQYF
>TRBJ1-5|TRBV7-2
CASSLGSGGQPQHF
>TRBJ1-6|TRBV5-1
CASSLGAGDSPLHF
>TRBJ2-1|TRBV4-2
CASSQDAGTAYNEQFF
>TRBJ1-1|TRBV18
CASSPPNWNTEAFF
>TRBJ2-2|TRBV7-6
CASSEQGAGELFF
>TRBJ1-4|TRBV6-5
CASSYNYRVPGEKLFF